This T cell receptor (beta chain) comes out of a study of T cell responses to AZD1222 COVID-19 vaccine. V gave up 5 bases and J gave up 5 bases, with 12 bases separating them. Germline V gene data show CDR1 as LNHDA and CDR2 as SQIVND (reference sequence). This CDR3 is built from 13 residues. Profiled with immunoSEQ multiplex PCR; TCRdb holds only in-frame clones, not every one. Found here are tens of thousands of clones, around four fifths of them singletons; the top ten hold roughly 3.1%. The material sequenced was peripheral blood, taken on day 0 of AZD1222 vaccination. The source is an adult in good health. V usage is TRBV19 and J usage is TRBJ2-5; D may be TRBD2 (5 bases). CDR3 in DNA: TGTGCCAGTAGTCCGGGGAACGGGGAGACCCAGTACTTC. Amino acids: CASSPGNGETQYF.